One sample yielded the 24 T cell receptor beta chains listed below, sequenced in a study of T cell responses to AZD1222 COVID-19 vaccine. Libraries were prepared by immunoSEQ multiplex PCR; TCRdb keeps only in-frame clonotypes and omits some of them. The sample records about 100,000 clones, over 90% being singletons. The source was peripheral blood, collected on day 0 of AZD1222 vaccination. The receptors were gathered from an adult in good health.

The rearrangement joins TRBV18 to TRBJ2-5; D is unclear. The CDR3 length is 14 residues. The germline V gene encodes CDR1 KGHSH and CDR2 LQKENI. The germline V and J ends were trimmed by 2 bases and 5 bases, with 12 bases remaining between them. The DNA for the CDR3 is TGTGCCAGCTCACCAAAGCAGTCGAGGGAGACCCAGTACTTC. Its translation is CASSPKQSRETQYF. The entire variable domain, with the rest obtained from reference TRBV18 and TRBJ2-5, is as follows: NAGVMQNPRHLVRRRGQEARLRCSPMKGHSHVYWYRQLPEEGLKFMVYLQKENIIDESGMPKERFSAEFPKEGPSILRIQQVVRGDSAAYFCASSPKQSRETQYFGPGTRLLVL.

The rearrangement joins TRBV7-3 to TRBJ2-1; TRBD2 aligns across 7 bases. This CDR3 is 15 amino acids long. Germline V gene lookup returns CDR1 SGHTA and CDR2 FQGTGA. V was clipped by 2 bases and J by 3 bases; unmatched bases: 4. CDR3 sequence: CASSLLASGYNEQFF. CDR3 sequence (DNA): TGTGCCAGCAGCTTATTGGCTAGCGGCTACAATGAGCAGTTCTTC.

The rearrangement uses TRBV9 and TRBJ2-5, with unresolved D. V was shortened by 0 bases and J by 5 bases, with 11 bases between the two germline ends. The CDR3 has 14 amino acids. CDR1 and CDR2 from the germline V gene are SGDLS and YYNGEE. CDR3 DNA: TGTGCCAGCAGCGTAGCTGGGCCTGAGGAGACCCAGTACTTC. Translating it yields CASSVAGPEETQYF.

The rearrangement uses TRBV11-2 and TRBJ1-2; 8 nucleotides line up with TRBD1. From germline, CDR1 is SGHAT and CDR2 FQNNGV. The CDR3 sequence is 13 residues long. Trimming cost V 3 bases and J 5 bases; bases outside gene matches: 2. The CDR3 loop reads CASSLDRDYGYTF. The CDR3 DNA is TGTGCCAGCAGCTTGGACAGGGATTATGGCTACACCTTC.

The table lists this clone with a count of one. The chain recombines TRBV14 with TRBJ2-1, with 10 bases matching TRBD2. Germline CDR1 SGHDN, CDR2 FVKESK. Losses at the gene ends were 1 base for V and 4 bases for J; bases not matched to a gene: 1. This CDR3 comprises 15 residues. CDR3 sequence: CASSQAAGGYNEQFF. The CDR3 DNA sequence: TGTGCCAGCAGCCAAGCAGCGGGAGGGTACAATGAGCAGTTCTTC. Variable domain in full (rest from reference TRBV14 and TRBJ2-1): EAGVTQFPSHSVIEKGQTVTLRCDPISGHDNLYWYRRVMGKEIKFLLHFVKESKQDESGMPNNRFLAERTGGTYSTLKVQPAELEDSGVYFCASSQAAGGYNEQFFGPGTRLTVL.

This chain uses TRBV2 with TRBJ2-5; the D gene is possibly TRBD2 (6 bases). CDR1 SNHLY and CDR2 FYNNEI come from the germline V gene. V was cut by 5 bases and J by 1 base, with 8 bases left in between. CDR3 length: 13 amino acids. DNA for the CDR3: TGTGCCAGCAGTCGGGAGCTCCAAGAGACCCAGTACTTC. This encodes CASSRELQETQYF.

Here the CDR3 DNA reads TGTGCCAGCAGCTTGTATCGGACCTATGGCTACACCTTC. Protein sequence: CASSLYRTYGYTF. The genes are TRBV5-8 and TRBJ1-2; unclear D gene. The length of the CDR3 is 13 residues. Germline V gene data show CDR1 as SGHTS and CDR2 as YDEGEE. Trimming removed 1 base at V and 4 bases at J, with 8 bases between.

The chain carries TRBV27 and TRBJ1-2; possible D gene TRBD1, 6 bases. This CDR3 has 13 amino acids. Germline values: CDR1 MNHEY, CDR2 SMNVEV (reference sequence). Trimming removed 4 bases at V and 2 bases at J, with 8 bases between. The CDR3 DNA reads TGTGCCAGCAGTTCTGGACAGAACTATGGCTACACCTTC. Protein: CASSSGQNYGYTF.

The chain joins TRBV20-1 to TRBJ1-5; D possibly corresponds to TRBD1 (6 bases). Trimming removed 3 bases at V and 6 bases at J, with 12 bases between. The CDR3 length is 13 residues. The germline V gene has CDR1 DFQATT and CDR2 SNEGSKA (reference sequence). DNA for the CDR3: TGCAGTGCTAGTAGGGGGGGGCCTCAGCCCCAGCATTTT. As protein: CSASRGGPQPQHF.

This chain connects TRBV2 to TRBJ1-5; D not certain. Germline CDR1 reads SNHLY; CDR2 reads FYNNEI. V was trimmed by 1 base and J by 1 base, leaving 8 bases between them. CDR3 length: 15 amino acids. This CDR3 is CASSEGVGSNQPQHF. The CDR3 DNA sequence: TGTGCCAGCAGTGAAGGGGTCGGGAGCAATCAGCCCCAGCATTTT.

The V call is TRBV14, the J call TRBJ2-7; 10 nucleotides match TRBD2. The CDR3 covers 15 residues. The V and J ends lost 4 bases and 3 bases, in that order; junction bases with no gene match: 6. Per germline, CDR1 SGHDN and CDR2 FVKESK. CDR3 nucleotides: TGTGCCAGCAGCCTTCTAGCGGGAGAAGGCTACGAGCAGTACTTC. Translating it yields CASSLLAGEGYEQYF.

V is TRBV5-1 and J is TRBJ1-1, with D tentatively TRBD1 (6 bases). CDR3 length equals 14 residues. Germline loops: CDR1 SGHRS, CDR2 YFSETQ. The ends were cut back, 3 bases at V and 0 bases at J, with 9 bases in the middle. For the CDR3, the DNA is TGCGCCAGCAGCTCGACAGGTATGAACACTGAAGCTTTCTTT. Translated, it gives CASSSTGMNTEAFF.

The rearrangement joins TRBV9 to TRBJ1-1; maybe TRBD1 (6 bases). The CDR3 has 18 amino acids. CDR1 is SGDLS, CDR2 YYNGEE, per germline. The germline V and J ends were trimmed by 0 bases and 5 bases, with 23 bases remaining between them. CDR3 nucleotide sequence: TGTGCCAGCAGCGTAGCCGACACTGCAGGGGCCCTGCAGACTGAAGCTTTCTTT. Residues: CASSVADTAGALQTEAFF.

To note about this clone: Given the absence of the conserved phenylalanine or tryptophan at the CDR3 end, a read error is likely. This chain uses TRBV11-1 with TRBJ2-7; D perhaps matches TRBD2 (5 bases). Germline V CDR1 and CDR2: SGHAT, FQDESV (reference sequence). The CDR3 is 14 residues long. The germline V and J ends were trimmed by 1 base and 2 bases, with 9 bases remaining between them. The CDR3 DNA follows: TGTGCCAGCAGCTTAGGGAGCGGTACCTACGAGCAGTACCTC. As protein: CASSLGSGTYEQYL.

V usage is TRBV6-5 and J usage is TRBJ2-1; D is possibly TRBD2 (6 bases). With 9 bases removed from V and 9 bases from J, the gap between germline ends came to 18 bases. CDR3 length equals 13 residues. CDR1 MNHEY and CDR2 SVGAGI come from the germline V gene. The CDR3 protein is CASSSGGPIEQFF. The CDR3 DNA reads TGTGCCAGTTCCTCCGGAGGGCCGATTGAGCAGTTCTTC.

This clone was seen once. The chain carries TRBV21-1 and TRBJ2-2; the listed D gene, TRBD2, was not tested against the DNA. TRBV21-1 is shown as a pseudogene. This CDR3 contains 18 residues. The CDR3 nucleotides are TGTGCCAGCATGCGGCAGGAGACTAGCGGCACGAACACCGGGGAGCTGTTTTTT. This translates into CASMRQETSGTNTGELFF.

The chain combines TRBV28 with TRBJ2-5; 9 bases fit TRBD2. CDR1 and CDR2 from the germline V gene are MDHEN and SYDVKM. J lost 5 bases, V lost 5 bases, and 6 bases had no gene match. The CDR3 consists of 14 residues. The CDR3: CASSSSGSWETQYF. In nucleotides, the CDR3 is TGTGCCAGCAGTAGTAGCGGGAGTTGGGAGACCCAGTACTTC. Variable domain in full (rest from reference TRBV28 and TRBJ2-5): DVKVTQSSRYLVKRTGEKVFLECVQDMDHENMFWYRQDPGLGLRLIYFSYDVKMKEKGDIPEGYSVSREKKERFSLILESASTNQTSMYLCASSSSGSWETQYFGPGTRLLVL.

The chain carries TRBV28 and TRBJ2-7; maybe TRBD1 (6 bases). CDR3 length equals 12 residues. Trimming took 3 bases from V and 7 from J, leaving 10 bases between them. Germline V gives CDR1 MDHEN, CDR2 SYDVKM. CDR3: CASSFGTWEQYF. The CDR3, as DNA: TGTGCCAGCAGTTTTGGGACATGGGAGCAGTACTTC.

The chain uses TRBV9 and TRBJ2-3, with D possibly TRBD2 on 6 matching bases. This CDR3 is 15 amino acids long. Germline CDR1 and CDR2: SGDLS and YYNGEE. V shed 2 bases and J shed 2 bases, with 12 bases lying between them. Written as DNA, the CDR3 is TGTGCCAGCAGCGTGGGACTTGGGGACACAGATACGCAGTATTTT. It is translated as CASSVGLGDTDTQYF.

This chain joins TRBV12-3 or TRBV12-4 and TRBJ2-2; D not resolved. This CDR3 has 11 amino acids. Trimming pared 7 bases from V and 7 bases from J, leaving 7 bases between. DNA of the CDR3: TGTGCCAGCATCTACAGCGGGGAGCTGTTTTTT. Translating it yields CASIYSGELFF.

The DNA of the CDR3 is TGTGCCAGCACCCCCGTTGTAAGGGGGACCCAGTACTTC. As protein: CASTPVVRGTQYF. The chain couples TRBV6-5 to TRBJ2-5; TRBD1 is a possible D gene (5 bases). This CDR3 has 13 residues. Trimming took 7 bases from V and 7 from J, leaving 16 bases between them. In germline, CDR1 is MNHEY, CDR2 SVGAGI.

Remarks on this clone: Other DNA sequences of this sample code for an identical CDR3. V gene TRBV6-5 combines with J gene TRBJ1-5, with D hard to call. This CDR3 is 15 amino acids long. The V end lost 0 bases, the J end lost 4 bases, and 10 bases lay between the germline ends. Germline V lookup: CDR1 MNHEY, CDR2 SVGAGI. The CDR3 region is CASSYSRIGNQPQHF. The CDR3 DNA reads TGTGCCAGCAGTTACTCGAGAATTGGGAATCAGCCCCAGCATTTT.

The genes are TRBV6-1 and TRBJ1-5, with a weak D call TRBD1 (5 bases). V lost 3 bases and J lost 6, with 15 bases in between. The germline V gene encodes CDR1 MNHNS and CDR2 SASEGT. CDR3 length equals 15 residues. The CDR3: CASSELRTFGQPQHF. The CDR3 nucleotides read TGTGCCAGCAGTGAGTTAAGGACATTTGGTCAGCCCCAGCATTTT.

Only a few counts were recorded for this clone. The gene calls are TRBV7-3 and TRBJ2-7; 13 positions match TRBD2. This CDR3 has 16 amino acids. V dropped 3 bases and J dropped 9; count of bases not matched to a gene: 11. CDR1 is SGHTA and CDR2 is FQGTGA in the germline V gene. This CDR3 is CASSFSGTSGEAGQYF. The CDR3 nucleotides read TGTGCCAGCAGCTTTTCGGGGACTAGCGGGGAAGCGGGGCAGTACTTC.